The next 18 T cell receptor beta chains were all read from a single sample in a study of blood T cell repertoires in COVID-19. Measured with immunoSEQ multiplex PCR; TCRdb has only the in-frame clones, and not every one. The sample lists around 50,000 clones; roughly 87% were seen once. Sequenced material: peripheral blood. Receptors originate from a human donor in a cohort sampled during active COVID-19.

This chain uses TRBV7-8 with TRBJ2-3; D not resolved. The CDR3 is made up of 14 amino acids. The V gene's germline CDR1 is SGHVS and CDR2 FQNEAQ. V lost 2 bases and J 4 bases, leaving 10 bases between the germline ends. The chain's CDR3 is CASSLRLSADTQYF. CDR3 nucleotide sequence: TGTGCCAGCAGCTTAAGATTGAGTGCAGATACGCAGTATTTT.

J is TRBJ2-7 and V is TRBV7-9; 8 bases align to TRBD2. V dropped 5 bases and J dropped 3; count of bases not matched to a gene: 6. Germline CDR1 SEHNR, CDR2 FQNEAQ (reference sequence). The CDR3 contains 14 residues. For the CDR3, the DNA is TGTGCCAGCAGCCTCGTCGGGGGGGGCTACGAGCAGTACTTC. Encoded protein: CASSLVGGGYEQYF. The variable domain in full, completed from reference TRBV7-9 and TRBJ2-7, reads DTGVSQNPRHKITKRGQNVTFRCDPISEHNRLYWYRQTLGQGPEFLTYFQNEAQLEKSRLLSDRFSAERPKGSFSTLEIQRTEQGDSAMYLCASSLVGGGYEQYFGPGTRLTVT.

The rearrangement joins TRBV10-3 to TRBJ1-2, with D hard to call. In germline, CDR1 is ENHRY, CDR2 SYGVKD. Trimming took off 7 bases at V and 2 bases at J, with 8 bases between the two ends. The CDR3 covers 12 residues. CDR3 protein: CAINPGNYGYTF. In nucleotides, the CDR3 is TGTGCCATCAATCCGGGGAACTATGGCTACACCTTC.

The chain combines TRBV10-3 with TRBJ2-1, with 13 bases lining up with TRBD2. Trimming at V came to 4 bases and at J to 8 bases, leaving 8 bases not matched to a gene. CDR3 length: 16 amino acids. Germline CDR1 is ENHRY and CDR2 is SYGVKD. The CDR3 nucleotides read TGTGCCATCAGTGGTACTAGCGGGAGGGCCTTATATGAGCAGTTCTTC. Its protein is CAISGTSGRALYEQFF.

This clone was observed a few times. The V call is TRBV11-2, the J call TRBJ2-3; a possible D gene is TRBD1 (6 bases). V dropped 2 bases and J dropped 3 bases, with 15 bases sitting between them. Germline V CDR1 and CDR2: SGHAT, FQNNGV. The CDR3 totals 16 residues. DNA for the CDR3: TGTGCCAGCAGCTTAAGTCAGGGGATGAGTACAGATACGCAGTATTTT. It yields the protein CASSLSQGMSTDTQYF.

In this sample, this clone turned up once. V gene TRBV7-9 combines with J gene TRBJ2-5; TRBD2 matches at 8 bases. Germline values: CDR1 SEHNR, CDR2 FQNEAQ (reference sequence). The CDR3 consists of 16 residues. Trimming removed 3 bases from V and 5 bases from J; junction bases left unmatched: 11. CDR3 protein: CASSFQSGSGQETQYF. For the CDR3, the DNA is TGTGCCAGCAGCTTCCAAAGCGGGAGTGGACAGGAGACCCAGTACTTC.

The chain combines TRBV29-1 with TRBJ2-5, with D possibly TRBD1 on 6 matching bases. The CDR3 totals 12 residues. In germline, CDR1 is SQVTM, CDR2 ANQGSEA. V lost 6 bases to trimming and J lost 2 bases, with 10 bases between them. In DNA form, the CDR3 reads TGCAGCGTCCCGAGGGGGCAAGAGACCCAGTACTTC. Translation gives CSVPRGQETQYF.

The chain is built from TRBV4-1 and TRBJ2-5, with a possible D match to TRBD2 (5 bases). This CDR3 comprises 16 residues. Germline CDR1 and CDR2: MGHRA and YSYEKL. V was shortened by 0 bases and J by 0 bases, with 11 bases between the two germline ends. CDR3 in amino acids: CASSQDGSGYQETQYF. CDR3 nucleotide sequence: TGCGCCAGCAGCCAAGACGGGTCGGGGTACCAAGAGACCCAGTACTTC.

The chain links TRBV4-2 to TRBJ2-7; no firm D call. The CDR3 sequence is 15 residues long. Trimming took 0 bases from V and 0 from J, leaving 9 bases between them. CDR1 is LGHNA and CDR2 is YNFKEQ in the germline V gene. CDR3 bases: TGTGCCAGCAGCCAAGATGCGGCCAACTCCTACGAGCAGTACTTC. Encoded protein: CASSQDAANSYEQYF.

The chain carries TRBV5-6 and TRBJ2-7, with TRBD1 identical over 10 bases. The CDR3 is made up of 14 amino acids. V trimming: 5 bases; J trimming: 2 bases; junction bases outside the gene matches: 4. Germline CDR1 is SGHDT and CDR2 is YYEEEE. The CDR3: CASSRGTGAYEQYF. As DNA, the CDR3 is TGTGCCAGCAGTAGGGGGACAGGGGCCTACGAGCAGTACTTC.

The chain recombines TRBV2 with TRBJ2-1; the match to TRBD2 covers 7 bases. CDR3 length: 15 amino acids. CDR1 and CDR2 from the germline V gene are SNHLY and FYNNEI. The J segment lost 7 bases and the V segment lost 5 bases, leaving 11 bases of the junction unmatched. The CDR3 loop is CASSNSRSGINEQFF. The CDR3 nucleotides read TGTGCCAGCAGTAACTCCCGCAGCGGGATTAATGAGCAGTTCTTC.

The CDR3 DNA follows: TGTGCCAGCAGCCCCCGGGACAGGGGAACTAATGAGCAGTTCTTC. This sequence encodes CASSPRDRGTNEQFF. This chain joins TRBV9 and TRBJ2-1; 10 bases are shared with TRBD1. V shed 4 bases and J 7 bases; nucleotides not matched to a gene: 8. CDR1 SGDLS and CDR2 YYNGEE come from the germline V gene. This CDR3 comprises 15 residues. Full variable domain (outside the CDR3, taken from reference TRBV9 and TRBJ2-1): DSGVTQTPKHLITATGQRVTLRCSPRSGDLSVYWYQQSLDQGLQFLIQYYNGEERAKGNILERFSAQQFPDLHSELNLSSLELGDSALYFCASSPRDRGTNEQFFGPGTRLTVL.

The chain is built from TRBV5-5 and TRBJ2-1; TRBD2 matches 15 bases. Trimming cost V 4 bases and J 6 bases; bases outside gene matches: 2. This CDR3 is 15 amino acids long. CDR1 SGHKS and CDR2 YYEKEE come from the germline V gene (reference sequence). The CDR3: CASSGLAGGPNEQFF. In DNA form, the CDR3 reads TGTGCCAGCAGCGGACTAGCGGGAGGGCCCAATGAGCAGTTCTTC.

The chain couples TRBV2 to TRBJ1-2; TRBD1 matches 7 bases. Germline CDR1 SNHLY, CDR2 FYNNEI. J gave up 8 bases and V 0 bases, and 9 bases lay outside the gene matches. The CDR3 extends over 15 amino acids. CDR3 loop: CASSEASPGGGGYTF. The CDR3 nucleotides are TGTGCCAGCAGTGAAGCGTCTCCAGGGGGTGGCGGCTACACCTTC.

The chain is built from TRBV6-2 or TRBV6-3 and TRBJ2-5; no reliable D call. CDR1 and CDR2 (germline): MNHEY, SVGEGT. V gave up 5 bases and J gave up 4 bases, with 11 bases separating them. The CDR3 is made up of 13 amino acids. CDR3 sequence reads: CASSLNYGETQYF. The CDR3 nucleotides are TGTGCCAGCAGTCTCAATTACGGAGAGACCCAGTACTTC.

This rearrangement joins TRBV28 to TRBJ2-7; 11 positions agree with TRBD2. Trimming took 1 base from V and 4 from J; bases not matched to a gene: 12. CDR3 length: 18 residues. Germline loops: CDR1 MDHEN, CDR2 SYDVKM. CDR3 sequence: CASSLSTSGRIISYEQYF. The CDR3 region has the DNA TGTGCCAGCAGTTTATCTACTAGCGGGAGAATCATATCTTACGAGCAGTACTTC.

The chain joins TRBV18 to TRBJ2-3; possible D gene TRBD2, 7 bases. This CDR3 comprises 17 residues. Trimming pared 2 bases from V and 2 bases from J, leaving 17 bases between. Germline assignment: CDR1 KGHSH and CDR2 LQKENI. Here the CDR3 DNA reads TGTGCCAGCTCACCATGGACAGCGGGGATCTCCACAGATACGCAGTATTTT. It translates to CASSPWTAGISTDTQYF.

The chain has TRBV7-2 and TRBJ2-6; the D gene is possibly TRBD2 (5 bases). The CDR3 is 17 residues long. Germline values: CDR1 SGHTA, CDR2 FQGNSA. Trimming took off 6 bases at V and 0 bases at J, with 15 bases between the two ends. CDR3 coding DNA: TGTGCCAGCAGAAAAGCGGCCAAAAACTCTGGGGCCAACGTCCTGACTTTC. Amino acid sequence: CASRKAAKNSGANVLTF.